This paragraph covers one TCR beta chain sequence. Regarding time point: baseline, week 1 (first vaccination visit). The treatment was: pre-vaccination baseline after standard-of-care therapy. The sample originates from a study of a mutant IDH1 vaccine in newly diagnosed glioma. Produced via immunoSEQ multiplex PCR; TCRdb's table is partial and in-frame only. The sample carries 20,000 to 25,000 clones, under 85% recorded once. CDR3 length: 14 amino acids. J gave up 1 base and V 1 base, and 2 bases lay outside the gene matches. CDR1 and CDR2 (germline): SQVTM, ANQGSEA. This specimen was PBMCs, taken from a glioma patient treated with radiotherapy, temozolomide or both. The sequence derives from a middle-aged man with glioma. This rearrangement joins TRBV29-1 to TRBJ2-3; TRBD2 agrees at 7 bases. The CDR3 DNA is TGCAGCGTTGAAGCGGGAGGCGGCACAGATACGCAGTATTTT. Protein product: CSVEAGGGTDTQYF.